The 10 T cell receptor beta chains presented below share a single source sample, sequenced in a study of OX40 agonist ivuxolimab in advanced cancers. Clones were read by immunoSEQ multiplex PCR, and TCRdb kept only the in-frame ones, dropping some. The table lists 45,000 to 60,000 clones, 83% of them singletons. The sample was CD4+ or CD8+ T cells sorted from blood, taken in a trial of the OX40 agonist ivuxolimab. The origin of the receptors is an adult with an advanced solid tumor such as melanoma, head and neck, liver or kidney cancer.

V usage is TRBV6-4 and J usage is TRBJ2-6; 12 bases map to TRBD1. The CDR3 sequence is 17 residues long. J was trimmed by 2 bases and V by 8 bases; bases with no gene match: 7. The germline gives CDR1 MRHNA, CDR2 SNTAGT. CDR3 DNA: TGTGCCAGCGGAGAGGGGACAGGGGGCACTGGGGCCAACGTCCTGACTTTC. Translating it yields CASGEGTGGTGANVLTF.

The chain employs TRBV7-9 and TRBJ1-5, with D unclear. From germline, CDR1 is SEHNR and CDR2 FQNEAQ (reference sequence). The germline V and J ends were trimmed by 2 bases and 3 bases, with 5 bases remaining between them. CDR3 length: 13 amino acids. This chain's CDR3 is CASSLKNNQPQHF. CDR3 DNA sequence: TGTGCCAGCAGCTTAAAGAACAATCAGCCCCAGCATTTT.

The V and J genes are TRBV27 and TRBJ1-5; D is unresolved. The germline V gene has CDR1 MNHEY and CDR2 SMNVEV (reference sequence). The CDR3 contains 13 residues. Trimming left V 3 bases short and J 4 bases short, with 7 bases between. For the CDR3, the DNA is TGTGCCAGCAGTTTGATTCCTAATCAGCCCCAGCATTTT. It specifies CASSLIPNQPQHF.

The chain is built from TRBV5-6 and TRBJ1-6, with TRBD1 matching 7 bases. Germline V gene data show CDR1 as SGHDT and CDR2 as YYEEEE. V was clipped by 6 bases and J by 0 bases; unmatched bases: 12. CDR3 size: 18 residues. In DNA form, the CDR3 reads TGTGCCAGCACCAAGTCAGGGGGACTCGTCTCCTATAATTCACCCCTCCACTTT. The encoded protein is CASTKSGGLVSYNSPLHF.

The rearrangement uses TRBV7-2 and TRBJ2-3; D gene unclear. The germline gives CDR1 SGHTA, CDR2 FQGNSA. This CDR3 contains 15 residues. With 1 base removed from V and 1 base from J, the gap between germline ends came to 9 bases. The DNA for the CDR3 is TGTGCCAGCAGCTTAGTAACCCTGGGCACAGATACGCAGTATTTT. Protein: CASSLVTLGTDTQYF.

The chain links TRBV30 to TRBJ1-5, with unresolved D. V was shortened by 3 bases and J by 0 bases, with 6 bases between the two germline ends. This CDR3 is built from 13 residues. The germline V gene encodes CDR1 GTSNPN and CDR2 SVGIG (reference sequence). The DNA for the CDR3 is TGTGCCTGGAGGCAGGATAGCAATCAGCCCCAGCATTTT. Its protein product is CAWRQDSNQPQHF. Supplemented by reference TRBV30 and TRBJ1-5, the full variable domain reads SQTIHQWPATLVQPVGSPLSLECTVEGTSNPNLYWYRQAAGRGLQLLFYSVGIGQISSEVPQNLSASRPQDRQFILSSKKLLLSDSGFYLCAWRQDSNQPQHFGDGTRLSIL.

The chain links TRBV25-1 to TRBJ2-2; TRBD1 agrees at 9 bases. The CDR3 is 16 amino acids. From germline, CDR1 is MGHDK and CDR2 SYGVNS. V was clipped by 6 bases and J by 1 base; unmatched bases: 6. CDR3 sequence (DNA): TGTGCCAGCAGCCGGGGGACAGGGTGGAACACCGGGGAGCTGTTTTTT. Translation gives CASSRGTGWNTGELFF. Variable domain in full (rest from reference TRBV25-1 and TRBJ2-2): EADIYQTPRYLVIGTGKKITLECSQTMGHDKMYWYQQDPGMELHLIHYSYGVNSTEKGDLSSESTVSRIRTEHFPLTLESARPSHTSQYLCASSRGTGWNTGELFFGEGSRLTVL.

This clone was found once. The CDR3 loop reads CASTGTRNNSPLHF. The CDR3 DNA is TGTGCCAGCACCGGGACAAGAAATAATTCACCCCTCCACTTT. The rearrangement links TRBV28 to TRBJ1-6; the D gene is possibly TRBD1 (6 bases). The CDR3 consists of 14 residues. Trimming removed 7 bases from V and 5 bases from J, with 12 bases in between. Germline V gene lookup returns CDR1 MDHEN and CDR2 SYDVKM.

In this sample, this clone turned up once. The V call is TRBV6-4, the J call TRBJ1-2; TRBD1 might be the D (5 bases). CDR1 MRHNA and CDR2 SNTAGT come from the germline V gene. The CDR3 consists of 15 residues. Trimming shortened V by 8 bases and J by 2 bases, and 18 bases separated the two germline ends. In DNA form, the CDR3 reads TGTGCCAGCCAAAAGGAGACGGGGCCGAACTATGGCTACACCTTC. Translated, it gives CASQKETGPNYGYTF.

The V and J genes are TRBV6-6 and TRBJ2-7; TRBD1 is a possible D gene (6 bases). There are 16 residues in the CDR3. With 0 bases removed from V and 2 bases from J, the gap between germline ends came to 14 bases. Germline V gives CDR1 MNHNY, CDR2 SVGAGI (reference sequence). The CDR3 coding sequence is TGTGCCAGCAGTTACTCGATGGGCAGGGGCCCCTACGAGCAGTACTTC. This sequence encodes CASSYSMGRGPYEQYF.